The table lists the clone carrying this T cell receptor (beta chain) with many counts. Antigen: not known. This entry comes from a study of T cells in Graves' hyperthyroidism and ophthalmopathy. Study-level information: Peripheral blood samples were taken at initial diagnosis, prior to any treatment. General study points: Ophthalmopathy was distinguished from stable hyperthyroidism by 13 V-J signatures. Ophthalmopathy onset followed model prediction by a median about 6.5 months.

The germline V gene has CDR1 MNHEY and CDR2 SVGAGI. The CDR3 consists of 14 residues. Trimming at V came to 2 bases and at J to 5 bases, leaving 5 bases not matched to a gene. Every diagnosis used clinical symptoms, serum thyroxine and TRAb, thyroid ultrasound and orbital computed tomography. Researchers amplified the TCR beta CDR3 regions from RNA transcripts. The HTBI primer set served for first-round RT-PCR of the TCR CDR3. One entry per CDR3 protein results from TCRdb running MiXCR on the multiplex PCR reads. The sample yields some 600,000 distinct CDR3 sequences, approximately 15% seen once. Source material: blood. V and J are TRBV6-5 and TRBJ2-5, with 7 nucleotides matching TRBD2. The origin of this receptor is a woman in her twenties or thirties with Graves' hyperthyroidism that later progressed to Graves' ophthalmopathy. CDR3 nucleotides: TGTGCCAGCAGTTACCGGGGGGTCGACGAGACCCAGTACTTC. As protein: CASSYRGVDETQYF.